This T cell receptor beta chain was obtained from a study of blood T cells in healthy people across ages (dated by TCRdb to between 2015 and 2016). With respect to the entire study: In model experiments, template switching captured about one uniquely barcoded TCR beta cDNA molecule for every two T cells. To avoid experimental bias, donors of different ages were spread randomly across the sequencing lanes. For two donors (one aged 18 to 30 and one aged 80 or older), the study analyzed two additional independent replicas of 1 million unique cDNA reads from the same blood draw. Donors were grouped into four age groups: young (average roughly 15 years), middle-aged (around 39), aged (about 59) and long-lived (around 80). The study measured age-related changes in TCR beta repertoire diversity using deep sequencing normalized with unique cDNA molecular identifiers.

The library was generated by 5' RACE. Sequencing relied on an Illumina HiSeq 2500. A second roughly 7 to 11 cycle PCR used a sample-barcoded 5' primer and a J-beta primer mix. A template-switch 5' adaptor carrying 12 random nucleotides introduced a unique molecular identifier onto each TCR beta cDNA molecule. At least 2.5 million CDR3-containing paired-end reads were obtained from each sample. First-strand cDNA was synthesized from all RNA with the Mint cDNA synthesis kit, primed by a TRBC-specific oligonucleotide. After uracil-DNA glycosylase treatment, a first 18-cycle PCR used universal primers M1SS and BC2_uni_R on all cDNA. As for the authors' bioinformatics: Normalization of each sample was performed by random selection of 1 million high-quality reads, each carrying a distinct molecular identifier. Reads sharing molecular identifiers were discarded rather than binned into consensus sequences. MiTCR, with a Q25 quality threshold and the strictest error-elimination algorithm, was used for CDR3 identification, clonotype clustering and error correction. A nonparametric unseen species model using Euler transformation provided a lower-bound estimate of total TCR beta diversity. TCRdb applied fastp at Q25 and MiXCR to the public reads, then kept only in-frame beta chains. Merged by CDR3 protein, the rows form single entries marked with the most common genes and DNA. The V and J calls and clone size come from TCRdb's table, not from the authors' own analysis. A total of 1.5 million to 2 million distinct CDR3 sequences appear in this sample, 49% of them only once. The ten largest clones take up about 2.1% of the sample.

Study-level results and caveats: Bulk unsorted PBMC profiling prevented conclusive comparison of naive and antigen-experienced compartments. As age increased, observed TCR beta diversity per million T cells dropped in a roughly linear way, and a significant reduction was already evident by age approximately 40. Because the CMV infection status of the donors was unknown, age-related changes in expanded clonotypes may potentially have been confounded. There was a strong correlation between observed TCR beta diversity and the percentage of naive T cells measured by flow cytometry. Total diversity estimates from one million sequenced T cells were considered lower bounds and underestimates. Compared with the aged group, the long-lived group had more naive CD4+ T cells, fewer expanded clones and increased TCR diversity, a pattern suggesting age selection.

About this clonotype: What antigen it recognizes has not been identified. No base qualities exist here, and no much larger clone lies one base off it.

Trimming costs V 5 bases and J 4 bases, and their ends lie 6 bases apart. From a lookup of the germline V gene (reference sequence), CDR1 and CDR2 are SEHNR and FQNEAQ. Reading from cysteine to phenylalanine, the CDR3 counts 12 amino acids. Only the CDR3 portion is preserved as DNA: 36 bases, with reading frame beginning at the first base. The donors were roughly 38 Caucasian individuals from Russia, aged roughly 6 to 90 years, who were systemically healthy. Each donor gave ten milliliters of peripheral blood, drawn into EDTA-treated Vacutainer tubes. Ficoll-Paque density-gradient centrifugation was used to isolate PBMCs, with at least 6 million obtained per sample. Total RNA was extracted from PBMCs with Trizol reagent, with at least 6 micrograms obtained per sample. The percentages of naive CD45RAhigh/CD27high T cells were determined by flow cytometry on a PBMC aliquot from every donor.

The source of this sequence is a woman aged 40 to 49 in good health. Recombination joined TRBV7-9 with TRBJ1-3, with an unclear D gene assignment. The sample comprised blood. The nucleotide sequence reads TGTGCCAGCAGCCCCGCCGGAAACACCATATATTTT. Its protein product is CASSPAGNTIYF.